These T cell receptor beta chains were read from a single sample in a study of PD-L1 blockade in urothelial cancer. Produced via immunoSEQ multiplex PCR; TCRdb's table is partial and in-frame only. Counted here are some 41,000 clones, roughly 81% occurring once; the ten biggest clones make up 2.5% to 3%. Sample: PBMCs, taken around atezolizumab (anti-PD-L1) treatment. These receptors all stem from a man between 65 and 80 years old with urothelial cancer. The CDR3 runs from the conserved cysteine through the conserved F or W. The D gene is left open where the match is weak. Rows give clone size only sometimes, using once, few, many, or a class for an expanded clone.

clone_size,v_call,j_call,d_call,cdr3_aa,cdr3_nt
-,TRBV7-9,TRBJ2-7,TRBD1,CASSPWQPGGAYEQYF,TGTGCCAGCAGCCCCTGGCAGCCAGGGGGCGCCTACGAGCAGTACTTC
few,TRBV2,TRBJ2-7,-,CASQSGAGVDYEQYF,TGTGCCAGTCAATCTGGGGCAGGGGTAGACTACGAGCAGTACTTC
-,TRBV28,TRBJ2-1,TRBD2,CASSSGTKEQFF,TGTGCCAGCAGTTCCGGGACTAAAGAGCAGTTCTTC
-,TRBV5-4,TRBJ1-1,-,CASSLDPGTEAFF,TGTGCCAGCAGCTTGGATCCGGGTACTGAAGCTTTCTTT
-,TRBV5-1,TRBJ2-3,-,CASSRGDTQYF,TGCGCCAGCAGCCGAGGGGATACGCAGTATTTT
once,TRBV6-4,TRBJ1-4,-,CASSDSGTKGLEEKLFF,TGTGCCAGCAGTGACTCGGGGACAAAGGGGCTCGAGGAAAAACTGTTTTTT
once,TRBV18,TRBJ2-3,-,CASSPPPSTDTQYF,TGTGCCAGCTCACCACCCCCATCCACAGATACGCAGTATTTT
few,TRBV19,TRBJ2-7,-,CASSIGAATYEQYF,TGTGCCAGTAGTATAGGAGCGGCAACCTACGAGCAGTACTTC
-,TRBV16,TRBJ1-2,-,CASSQLGDGYTF,TGTGCCAGCAGCCAATTAGGGGATGGCTACACCTTC
-,TRBV27,TRBJ2-5,-,CASSSKGGLETQYF,TGTGCCAGCAGTAGCAAAGGCGGGTTAGAGACCCAGTACTTC
-,TRBV5-1,TRBJ1-2,TRBD1,CASRTGTANYGYTF,TGCGCCAGCAGGACCGGGACAGCTAACTATGGCTACACCTTC
-,TRBV19,TRBJ2-2,-,CASSRGQNTGELFF,TGTGCCAGTAGTAGGGGACAGAACACCGGGGAGCTGTTTTTT
once,TRBV18,TRBJ2-1,TRBD2,CASSPSGLAGRDNEQFF,TGTGCCAGCTCACCATCGGGACTAGCGGGGCGAGACAATGAGCAGTTCTTC
-,TRBV7-3,TRBJ2-1,-,CASSPEQRSYNEQFF,TGTGCCAGCAGCCCCGAGCAGCGCTCCTACAATGAGCAGTTCTTC
-,TRBV7-2,TRBJ1-2,TRBD1,CASSLGQGNYGYTF,TGTGCCAGCAGCCTGGGACAGGGGAACTATGGCTACACCTTC
-,TRBV9,TRBJ2-7,TRBD2,CASSVGASGSYEQYF,TGTGCCAGCAGCGTAGGGGCTAGCGGGAGTTACGAGCAGTACTTC
-,TRBV19,TRBJ1-3,TRBD1,CASSPTGGNTIYF,TGTGCCAGTAGTCCGACAGGGGGAAACACCATATATTTT
-,TRBV2,TRBJ2-7,TRBD1,CASIRTGVGEQYF,TGTGCCAGCATTAGGACAGGGGTGGGCGAGCAGTACTTC
-,TRBV27,TRBJ2-6,-,CASSSAGSGANVLTF,TGTGCCAGCAGTTCCGCAGGGTCTGGGGCCAACGTCCTGACTTTC
-,TRBV4-2,TRBJ2-1,TRBD2,CASSQDLAGAPHNEQFF,TGTGCCAGCAGCCAAGATTTAGCGGGAGCCCCCCACAATGAGCAGTTCTTC
-,TRBV7-2,TRBJ1-2,-,CASSLRTGIRPNYGYTF,TGTGCCAGCAGCCTCCGGACCGGGATAAGGCCTAACTATGGCTACACCTTC
-,TRBV2,TRBJ2-2,-,CASSDVAGANTGELFF,TGTGCCAGCAGTGACGTGGCAGGGGCAAACACCGGGGAGCTGTTTTTT
-,TRBV7-2,TRBJ1-2,-,CASSLGQIYGYTF,TGTGCCAGCAGCTTAGGTCAAATTTATGGCTACACCTTC
-,TRBV18,TRBJ2-7,-,CASSPGAETYEQYF,TGTGCCAGCTCACCAGGGGCTGAGACCTACGAGCAGTACTTC